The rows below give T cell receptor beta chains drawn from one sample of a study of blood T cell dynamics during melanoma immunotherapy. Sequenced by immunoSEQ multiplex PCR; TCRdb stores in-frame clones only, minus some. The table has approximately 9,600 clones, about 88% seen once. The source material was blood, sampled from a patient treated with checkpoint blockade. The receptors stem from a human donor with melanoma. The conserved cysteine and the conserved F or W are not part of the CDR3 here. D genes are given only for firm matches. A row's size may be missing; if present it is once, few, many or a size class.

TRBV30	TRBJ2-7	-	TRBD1	AWSDRTGAHYEQY
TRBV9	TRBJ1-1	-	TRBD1	ASSPGTGDRGNTEAF
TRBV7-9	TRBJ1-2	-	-	ASSWDINYGYT
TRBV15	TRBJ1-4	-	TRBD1	ATSRGAGQGAVSGKLF
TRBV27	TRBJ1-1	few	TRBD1	ASSLSNRGRTEAF
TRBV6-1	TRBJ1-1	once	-	ASSEGWAFNTEAF
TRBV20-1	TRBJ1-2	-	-	SALGGYGYT
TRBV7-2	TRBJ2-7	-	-	ASSFQTGWSYEQY
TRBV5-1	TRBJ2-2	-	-	ASSLGQGNTGELF
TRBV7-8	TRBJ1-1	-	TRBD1	ASSPYPRQGSNTEAF
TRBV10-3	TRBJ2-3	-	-	AISDGRATDTQY
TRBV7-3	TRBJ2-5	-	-	ASRRAAQETQY
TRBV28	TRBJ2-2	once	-	ASSSPWPGELF
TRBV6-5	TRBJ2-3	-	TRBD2	ASSSLGTSGVDTQY
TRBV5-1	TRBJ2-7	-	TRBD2	ASSLGGGSQNEQY
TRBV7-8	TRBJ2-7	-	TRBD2	ASSTGTSSPYEQY
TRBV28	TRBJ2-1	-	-	ASSLRGISGYNEQF
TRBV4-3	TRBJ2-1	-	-	ASSQGGPGTSSYNEQF
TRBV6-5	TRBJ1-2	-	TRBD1	ASSYSPSGTDYGYT
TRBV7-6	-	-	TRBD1	ASSSTGVGYEQY
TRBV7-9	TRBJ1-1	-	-	ASSLMVRTEAF
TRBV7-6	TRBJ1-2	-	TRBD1	ASSPRQGAGYT
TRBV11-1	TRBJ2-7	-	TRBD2	ASSALAGDVGEQY
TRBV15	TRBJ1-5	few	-	ATSRDGALDQPQH
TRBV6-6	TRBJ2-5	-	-	ASSRQDPRETQY
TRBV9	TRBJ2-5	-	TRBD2	ASSPRGSGNMETQY
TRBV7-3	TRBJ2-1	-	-	ASSLSPYNEQF
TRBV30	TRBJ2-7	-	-	ASSDGQIPTYEQY
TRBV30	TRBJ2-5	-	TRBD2	AGTSDSIQETQY
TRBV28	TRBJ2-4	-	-	ASDPGAKNIQY
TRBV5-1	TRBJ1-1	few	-	ASSPGTEAF
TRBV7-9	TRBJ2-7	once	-	ASSPRGGGLNEQY
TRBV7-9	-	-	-	ASSHRENSYEQY
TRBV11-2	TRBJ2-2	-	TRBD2	ASSLLRGTSGGTGELF
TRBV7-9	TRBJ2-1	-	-	ASSLSSGNEQF
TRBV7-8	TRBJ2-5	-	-	ASSSRDGQETQY
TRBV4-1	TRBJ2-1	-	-	ASSQRQPYNEQF
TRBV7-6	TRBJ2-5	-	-	ASSLGGRRETQY
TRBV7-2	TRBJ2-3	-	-	ASSLVVSNTDTQY
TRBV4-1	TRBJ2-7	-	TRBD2	ASSPISPRAGVIEQY
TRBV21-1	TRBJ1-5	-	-	ASSQIWGTVTNQPQH
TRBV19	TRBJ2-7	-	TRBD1	ASSIGQDGYEQY
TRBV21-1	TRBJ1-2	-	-	ASSGTGSWGYT
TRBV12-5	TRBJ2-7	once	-	ASLYEQY
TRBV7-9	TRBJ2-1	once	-	ASSFQLDSYNEQF
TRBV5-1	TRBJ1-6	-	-	ASSLGVEHSPLH
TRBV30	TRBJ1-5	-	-	AWSVLDQGGNQPQH
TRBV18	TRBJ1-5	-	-	ASSPGEGNNQPQH